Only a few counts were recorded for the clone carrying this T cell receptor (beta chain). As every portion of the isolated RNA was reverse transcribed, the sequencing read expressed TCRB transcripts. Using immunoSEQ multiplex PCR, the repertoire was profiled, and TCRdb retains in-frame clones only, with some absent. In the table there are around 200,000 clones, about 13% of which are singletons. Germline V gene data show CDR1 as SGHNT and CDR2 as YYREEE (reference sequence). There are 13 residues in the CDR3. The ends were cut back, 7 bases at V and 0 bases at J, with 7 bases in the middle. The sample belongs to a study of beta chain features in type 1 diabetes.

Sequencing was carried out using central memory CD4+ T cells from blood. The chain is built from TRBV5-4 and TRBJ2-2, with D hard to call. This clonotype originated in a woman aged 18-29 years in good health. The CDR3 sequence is CASGSANTGELFF. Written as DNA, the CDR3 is TGTGCCAGCGGCTCAGCGAACACCGGGGAGCTGTTTTTT.